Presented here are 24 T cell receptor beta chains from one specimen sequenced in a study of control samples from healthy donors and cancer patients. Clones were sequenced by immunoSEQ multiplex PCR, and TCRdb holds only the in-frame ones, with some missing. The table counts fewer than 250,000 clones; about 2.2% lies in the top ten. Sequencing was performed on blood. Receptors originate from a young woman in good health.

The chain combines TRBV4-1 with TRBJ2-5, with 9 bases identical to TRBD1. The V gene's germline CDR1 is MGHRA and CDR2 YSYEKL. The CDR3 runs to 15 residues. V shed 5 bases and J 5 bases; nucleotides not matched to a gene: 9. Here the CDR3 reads CASSTRTGAGETQYF. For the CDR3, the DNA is TGCGCCAGCAGCACCCGGACAGGGGCAGGGGAGACCCAGTACTTC.

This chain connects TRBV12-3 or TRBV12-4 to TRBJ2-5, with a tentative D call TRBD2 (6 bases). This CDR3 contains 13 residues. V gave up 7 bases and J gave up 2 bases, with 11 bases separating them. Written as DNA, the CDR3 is TGTGCCAGCACCCCGGCGGGGCAAGAGACCCAGTACTTC. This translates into CASTPAGQETQYF.

The CDR3 DNA reads TGTGCCAGCAGTGTCAGGCACAATCAGCCCCAGCATTTT. Its translation is CASSVRHNQPQHF. The chain is built from TRBV2 and TRBJ1-5; D not resolved. Germline CDR1 and CDR2: SNHLY and FYNNEI. The V gene lost 4 bases and the J gene lost 3 bases, with 7 bases spanning the gap. CDR3 length: 13 amino acids. Full variable domain (rest looked up from reference TRBV2 and TRBJ1-5): EPEVTQTPSHQVTQMGQEVILRCVPISNHLYFYWYRQILGQKVEFLVSFYNNEISEKSEIFDDQFSVERPDGSNFTLKIRSTKLEDSAMYFCASSVRHNQPQHFGDGTRLSIL.

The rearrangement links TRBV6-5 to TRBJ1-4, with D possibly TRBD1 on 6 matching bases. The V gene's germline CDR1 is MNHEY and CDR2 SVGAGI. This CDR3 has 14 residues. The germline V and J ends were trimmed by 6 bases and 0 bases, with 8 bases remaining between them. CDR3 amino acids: CASRDRSTNEKLFF. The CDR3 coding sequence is TGTGCCAGCAGAGACAGGTCAACTAATGAAAAACTGTTTTTT.

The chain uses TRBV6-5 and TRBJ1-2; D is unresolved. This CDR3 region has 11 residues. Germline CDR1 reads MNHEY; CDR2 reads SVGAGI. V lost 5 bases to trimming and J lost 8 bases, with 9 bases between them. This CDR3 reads CASSPGRGYTF. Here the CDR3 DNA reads TGTGCCAGCAGTCCTGGGAGGGGCTACACCTTC.

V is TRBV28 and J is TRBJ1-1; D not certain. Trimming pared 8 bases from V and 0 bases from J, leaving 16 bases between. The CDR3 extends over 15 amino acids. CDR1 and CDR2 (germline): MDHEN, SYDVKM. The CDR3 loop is CASGELSFMNTEAFF. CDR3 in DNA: TGTGCCAGCGGTGAACTCTCCTTCATGAACACTGAAGCTTTCTTT.

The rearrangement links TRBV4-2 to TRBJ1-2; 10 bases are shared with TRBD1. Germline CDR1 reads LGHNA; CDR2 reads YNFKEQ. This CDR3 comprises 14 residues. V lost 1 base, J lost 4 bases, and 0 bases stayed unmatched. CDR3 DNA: TGTGCCAGCAGCCAAGGACAGGGGGCCTATGGCTACACCTTC. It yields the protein CASSQGQGAYGYTF.

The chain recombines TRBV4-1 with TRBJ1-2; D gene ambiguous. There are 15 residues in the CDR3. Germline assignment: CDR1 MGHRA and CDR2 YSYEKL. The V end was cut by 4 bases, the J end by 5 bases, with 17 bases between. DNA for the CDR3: TGCGCCAGCAGCCTCGCCACTACAGAGCCTTATGGCTACACCTTC. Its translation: CASSLATTEPYGYTF.

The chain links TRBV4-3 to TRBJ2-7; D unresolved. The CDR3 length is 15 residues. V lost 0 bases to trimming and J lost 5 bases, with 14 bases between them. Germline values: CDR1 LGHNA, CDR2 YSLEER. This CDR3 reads CASSQDRASPHEQYF. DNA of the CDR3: TGCGCCAGCAGCCAAGACCGCGCGTCCCCCCACGAGCAGTACTTC.

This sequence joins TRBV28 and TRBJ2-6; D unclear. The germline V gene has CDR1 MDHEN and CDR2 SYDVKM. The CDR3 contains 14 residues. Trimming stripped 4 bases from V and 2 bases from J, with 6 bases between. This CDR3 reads CASSWGTGANVLTF. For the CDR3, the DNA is TGTGCCAGCAGTTGGGGTACTGGGGCCAACGTCCTGACTTTC.

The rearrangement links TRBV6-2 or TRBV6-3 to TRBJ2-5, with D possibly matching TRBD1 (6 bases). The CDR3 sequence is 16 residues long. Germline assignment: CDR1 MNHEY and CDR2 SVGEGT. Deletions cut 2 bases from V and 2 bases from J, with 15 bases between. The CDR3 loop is CASSYLRPDRQETQYF. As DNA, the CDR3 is TGTGCCAGCAGTTACCTTCGTCCGGACAGACAAGAGACCCAGTACTTC.

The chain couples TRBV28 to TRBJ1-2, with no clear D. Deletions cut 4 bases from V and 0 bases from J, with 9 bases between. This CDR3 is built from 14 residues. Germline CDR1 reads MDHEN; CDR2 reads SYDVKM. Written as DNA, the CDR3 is TGTGCCAGCAGTTCCCCCAGAGCTAACTATGGCTACACCTTC. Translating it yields CASSSPRANYGYTF.

This CDR3 reads CASSLGQGFANSPLHF. In DNA form, the CDR3 reads TGTGCCAGCAGCTTAGGCCAGGGGTTTGCGAATTCACCCCTCCACTTT. The V and J genes are TRBV7-9 and TRBJ1-6; tentative D call: TRBD1 (6 bases). There are 16 residues in the CDR3. Germline V CDR1 and CDR2: SEHNR, FQNEAQ (reference sequence). V was cut by 1 base and J by 7 bases, with 14 bases left in between.

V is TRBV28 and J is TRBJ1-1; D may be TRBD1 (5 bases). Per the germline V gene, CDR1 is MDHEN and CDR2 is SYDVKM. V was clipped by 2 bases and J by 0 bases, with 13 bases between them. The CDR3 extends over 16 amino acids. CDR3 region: CASSLGGMPLNTEAFF. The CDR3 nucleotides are TGTGCCAGCAGTTTAGGGGGTATGCCTCTGAACACTGAAGCTTTCTTT.

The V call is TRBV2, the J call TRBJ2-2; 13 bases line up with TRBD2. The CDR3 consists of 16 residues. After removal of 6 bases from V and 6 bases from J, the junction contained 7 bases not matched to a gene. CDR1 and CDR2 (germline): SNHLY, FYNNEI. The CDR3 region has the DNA TGTGCCAGCAGCCGGGGACTAGCGGGGTTGGCCGGGGAGCTGTTTTTT. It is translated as CASSRGLAGLAGELFF. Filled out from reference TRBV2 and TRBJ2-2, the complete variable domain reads EPEVTQTPSHQVTQMGQEVILRCVPISNHLYFYWYRQILGQKVEFLVSFYNNEISEKSEIFDDQFSVERPDGSNFTLKIRSTKLEDSAMYFCASSRGLAGLAGELFFGEGSRLTVL.

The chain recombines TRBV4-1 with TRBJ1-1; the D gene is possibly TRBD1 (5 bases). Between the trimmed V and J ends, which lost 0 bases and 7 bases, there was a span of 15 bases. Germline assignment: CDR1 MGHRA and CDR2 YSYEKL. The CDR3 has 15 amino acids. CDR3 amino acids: CASSQDPNRSNEAFF. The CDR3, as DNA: TGCGCCAGCAGCCAAGACCCGAACAGGAGTAATGAAGCTTTCTTT.

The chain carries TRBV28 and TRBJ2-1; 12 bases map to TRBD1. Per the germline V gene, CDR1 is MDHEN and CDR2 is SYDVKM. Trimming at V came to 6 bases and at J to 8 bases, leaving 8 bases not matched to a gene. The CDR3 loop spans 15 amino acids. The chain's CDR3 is CASRSPGQGAYEQFF. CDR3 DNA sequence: TGTGCCAGCAGGTCTCCGGGACAGGGGGCCTATGAGCAGTTCTTC.

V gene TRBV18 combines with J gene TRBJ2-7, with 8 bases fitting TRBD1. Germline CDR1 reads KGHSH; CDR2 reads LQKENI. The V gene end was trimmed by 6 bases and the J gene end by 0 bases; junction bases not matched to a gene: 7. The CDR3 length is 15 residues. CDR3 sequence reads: CASSPDRAVSYEQYF. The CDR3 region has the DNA TGTGCCAGCTCTCCGGACAGGGCCGTCTCCTACGAGCAGTACTTC. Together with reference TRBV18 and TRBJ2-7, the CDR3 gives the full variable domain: NAGVMQNPRHLVRRRGQEARLRCSPMKGHSHVYWYRQLPEEGLKFMVYLQKENIIDESGMPKERFSAEFPKEGPSILRIQQVVRGDSAAYFCASSPDRAVSYEQYFGPGTRLTVT.

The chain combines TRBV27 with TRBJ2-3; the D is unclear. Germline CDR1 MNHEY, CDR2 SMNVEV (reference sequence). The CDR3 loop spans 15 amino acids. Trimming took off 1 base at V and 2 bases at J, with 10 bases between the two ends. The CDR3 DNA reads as TGTGCCAGCAGTTTATGGGCAGGCGACACAGATACGCAGTATTTT. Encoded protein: CASSLWAGDTDTQYF.

CDR3 coding DNA: TGTGCCAGCAGCCAATGGGACAGTATGATGCCTCAGCCCCAGCATTTT. This translates into CASSQWDSMMPQPQHF. This chain connects TRBV4-2 to TRBJ1-5, with TRBD1 identical over 7 bases. This CDR3 has 16 residues. V shed 2 bases and J 6 bases; nucleotides not matched to a gene: 10. CDR1 LGHNA and CDR2 YNFKEQ come from the germline V gene.

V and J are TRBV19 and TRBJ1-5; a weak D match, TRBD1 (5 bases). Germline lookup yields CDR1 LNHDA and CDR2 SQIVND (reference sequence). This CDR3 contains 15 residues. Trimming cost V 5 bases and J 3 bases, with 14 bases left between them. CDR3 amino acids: CASSEAGTVNQPQHF. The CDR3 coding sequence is TGTGCCAGTAGTGAGGCTGGGACGGTCAATCAGCCCCAGCATTTT.

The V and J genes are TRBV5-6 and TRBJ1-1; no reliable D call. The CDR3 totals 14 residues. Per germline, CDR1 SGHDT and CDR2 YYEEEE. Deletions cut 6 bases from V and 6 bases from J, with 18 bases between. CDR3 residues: CASILQRRRSEAFF. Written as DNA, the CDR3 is TGTGCCAGCATCCTGCAAAGGCGGAGGTCTGAAGCTTTCTTT.

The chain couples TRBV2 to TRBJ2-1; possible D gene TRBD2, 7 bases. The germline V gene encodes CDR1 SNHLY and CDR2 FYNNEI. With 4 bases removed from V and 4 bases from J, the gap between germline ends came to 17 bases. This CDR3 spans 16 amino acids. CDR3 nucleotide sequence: TGTGCCAGCAGTGGAAAGGGGGGAGGGTTGTACAATGAGCAGTTCTTC. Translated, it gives CASSGKGGGLYNEQFF.

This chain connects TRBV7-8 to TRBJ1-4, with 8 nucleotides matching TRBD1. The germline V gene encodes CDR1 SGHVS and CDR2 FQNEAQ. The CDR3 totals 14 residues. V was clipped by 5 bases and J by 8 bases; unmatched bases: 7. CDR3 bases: TGTGCCAGCAGCCTCGGACAGGGATACGAAAAACTGTTTTTT. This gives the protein CASSLGQGYEKLFF.